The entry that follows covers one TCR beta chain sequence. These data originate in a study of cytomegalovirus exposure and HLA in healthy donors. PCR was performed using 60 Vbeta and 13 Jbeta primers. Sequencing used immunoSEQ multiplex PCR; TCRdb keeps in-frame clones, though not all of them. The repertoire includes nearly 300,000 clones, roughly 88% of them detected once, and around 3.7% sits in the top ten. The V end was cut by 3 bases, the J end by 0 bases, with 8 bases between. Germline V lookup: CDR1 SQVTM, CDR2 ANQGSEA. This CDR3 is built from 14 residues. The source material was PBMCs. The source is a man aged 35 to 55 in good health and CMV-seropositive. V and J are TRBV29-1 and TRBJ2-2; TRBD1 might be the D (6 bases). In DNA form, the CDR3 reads TGCAGCGTTGACGGGACAACGAACACCGGGGAGCTGTTTTTT. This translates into CSVDGTTNTGELFF.